This T cell receptor beta chain was sequenced during a study of blood T cell repertoires in COVID-19. Study details: Sources were T cells, B-cell-depleted T cells, or PBMCs; the material itself was cDNA or gDNA.

TCRdb keeps only in-frame clones here, not all; method: immunoSEQ multiplex PCR. The sample lists approximately 230,000 clones, 65% to 80% occurring once. The sequenced material came from peripheral blood. This TCR was recovered from a woman between 35 and 50 years old with active or convalescent COVID-19.

Here the CDR3 DNA reads TGCAGCGTTCGGACAGGGGTAGCCTATGGCTACACCTTC. Protein product: CSVRTGVAYGYTF. The genes are TRBV29-1 and TRBJ1-2; TRBD1 agrees at 9 bases. Looked up from germline, CDR1 is SQVTM and CDR2 is ANQGSEA. The CDR3 is made up of 13 amino acids. The ends lost 5 bases at V and 4 bases at J; junction bases unmatched: 5.